The entry below describes one T cell receptor (beta chain). Its specificity is not known. Germline V gene sequence: CDR1 GTSNPN, CDR2 SVGIG (reference sequence). This CDR3 region has 14 residues. J was trimmed by 4 bases and V by 3 bases; bases with no gene match: 8. Original analysis: ImmunoSEQ junction-only sequences lacked quality scores, so their filtering differed. Profiling relied on immunoSEQ multiplex PCR, and the TCRdb table lists in-frame clones only, not all of them. D and trimming were read from the DNA, whereas the V and J calls and clone size are those reported in that table. The sample consists of millions of clones, around 96% of them appearing once. CD45RO-negative cells were positively selected for CCR7, leaving out terminally differentiated effector memory CD45RA+ cells. The donors were all Caucasian adults (living in Nashville, Tennessee). The data originate from a study of shared clonotypes between healthy human individuals. Study findings and constraints: The study found lower generation probabilities in non-shared clonotypes than in those shared by all four donors. Naive subsets, compared against memory subsets, generally had larger estimated richness values.

This TCR derives from a man younger than 30 in good health. The rearrangement uses TRBV30 and TRBJ1-1, with 7 nucleotides matching TRBD1. Sequencing was performed on naive CD8+ T cells sorted from blood. CDR3 region: CAWRTTGASTEAFF. CDR3 DNA: TGTGCCTGGAGGACAACAGGGGCTAGCACTGAAGCTTTCTTT. Variable domain in full (rest from reference TRBV30 and TRBJ1-1): SQTIHQWPATLVQPVGSPLSLECTVEGTSNPNLYWYRQAAGRGLQLLFYSVGIGQISSEVPQNLSASRPQDRQFILSSKKLLLSDSGFYLCAWRTTGASTEAFFGQGTRLTVV.